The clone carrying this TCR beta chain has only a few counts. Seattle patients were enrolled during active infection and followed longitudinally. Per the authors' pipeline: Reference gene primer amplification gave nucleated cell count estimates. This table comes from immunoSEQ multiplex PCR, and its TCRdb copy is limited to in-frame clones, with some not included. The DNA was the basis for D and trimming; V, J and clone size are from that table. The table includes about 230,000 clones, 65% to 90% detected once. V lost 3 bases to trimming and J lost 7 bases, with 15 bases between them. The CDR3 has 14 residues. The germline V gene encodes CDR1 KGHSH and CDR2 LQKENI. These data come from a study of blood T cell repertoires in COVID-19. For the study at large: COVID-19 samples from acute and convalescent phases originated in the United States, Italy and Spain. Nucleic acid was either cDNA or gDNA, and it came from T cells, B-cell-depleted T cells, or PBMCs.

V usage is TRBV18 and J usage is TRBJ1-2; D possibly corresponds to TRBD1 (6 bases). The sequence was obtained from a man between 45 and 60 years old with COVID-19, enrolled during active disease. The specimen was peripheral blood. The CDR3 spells CASSPDTGKGGYTF. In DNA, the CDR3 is TGTGCCAGCTCACCGGACACAGGGAAAGGTGGCTACACCTTC.